The 15 T cell receptor beta chains given below trace back to one sample, sequenced in a study of CD8+ T cells in alopecia areata (dated by TCRdb to 2016 to 2019). Sample treatment or condition, as interpreted from the label and publication: oral pan-JAK inhibitor, 5-10 mg twice daily. The method was the immunoSEQ multiplex PCR assay. For TCR sequencing, RNA was extracted from every sample and reverse transcribed into cDNA to serve as template. Here the immuneACCESS table is served through TCRdb, limited to in-frame sequences with V and J called. Missing clones are a known gap in these copies; in checked studies unresolved V genes cover under half, and the rest lacks a known reason. This sample has more than 200,000 clones in its table, and roughly three fifths of those were observed once. Of the sample, more than 0.95% falls within the top ten clones. Sequencing was performed on CD4+ T cells sorted from blood, taken at week 44, from a patient treated with tofacitinib. The receptors here all came from a human donor with alopecia areata.

The chain links TRBV5-1 to TRBJ2-5; D uncertain. Germline lookup yields CDR1 SGHRS and CDR2 YFSETQ. V lost 0 bases and J lost 2, with 26 bases in between. This CDR3 region has 20 residues. In DNA, the CDR3 is TGCGCCAGCAGCTTGGGACTGGCCCCGGCCACAAGGCGACGACAAGAGACCCAGTACTTC. It specifies CASSLGLAPATRRRQETQYF.

The rearrangement uses TRBV5-1 and TRBJ2-7; a possible D gene is TRBD1 (6 bases). With 5 bases removed from V and 0 bases from J, the gap between germline ends came to 12 bases. The germline gives CDR1 SGHRS, CDR2 YFSETQ. There are 14 residues in the CDR3. The CDR3 sequence is CASRQGGSSYEQYF. The CDR3 DNA follows: TGCGCCAGCAGACAAGGGGGAAGCTCCTACGAGCAGTACTTC.

The gene calls are TRBV9 and TRBJ2-1; D unclear. The CDR3 extends over 14 amino acids. Trimming stripped 0 bases from V and 9 bases from J, with 13 bases between. CDR1 is SGDLS and CDR2 is YYNGEE in the germline V gene. As DNA, the CDR3 is TGTGCCAGCAGCGTAGGCCCCGAGCTGGGTGAGCAGTTCTTC. Translated, it gives CASSVGPELGEQFF.

This chain connects TRBV6-6 to TRBJ1-5; D unclear. In germline, CDR1 is MNHNY, CDR2 SVGAGI (reference sequence). The CDR3 covers 14 residues. Trimming shortened V by 0 bases and J by 5 bases, and 8 bases separated the two germline ends. The CDR3 sequence is CASSYSGVDQPQHF. CDR3 sequence (DNA): TGTGCCAGCAGTTACTCTGGCGTGGATCAGCCCCAGCATTTT.

The chain has TRBV10-3 and TRBJ2-3, with D possibly called TRBD1 or TRBD2 (6 bases each). Germline V gene sequence: CDR1 ENHRY, CDR2 SYGVKD. V was clipped by 8 bases and J by 4 bases, with 10 bases between them. The CDR3 loop spans 12 amino acids. The CDR3 DNA follows: TGTGCCATCGGGGGGCTAGCAGATACGCAGTATTTT. This sequence encodes CAIGGLADTQYF.

This chain uses TRBV9 with TRBJ2-5; TRBD1 matches at 7 bases. This CDR3 spans 15 amino acids. V shed 3 bases, J shed 1 base, and the junction held 6 bases outside the gene matches. Germline lookup yields CDR1 SGDLS and CDR2 YYNGEE. CDR3 in DNA: TGTGCCAGCAGCGGAATCGGGACAGCCCAAGAGACCCAGTACTTC. Translated: CASSGIGTAQETQYF.

This clone was counted between two and nine times. The V call is TRBV10-3, the J call TRBJ2-3; TRBD2 matches 11 bases. The V and J ends lost 5 bases and 1 base, in that order; junction bases with no gene match: 2. CDR3 length: 15 residues. The germline V gene has CDR1 ENHRY and CDR2 SYGVKD. CDR3 sequence: CAISPLAGGTDTQYF. The CDR3 DNA sequence: TGTGCCATCAGTCCACTAGCGGGGGGCACAGATACGCAGTATTTT.

The chain couples TRBV29-1 to TRBJ2-1; D is ambiguous. The CDR3 runs to 14 residues. Germline lookup yields CDR1 SQVTM and CDR2 ANQGSEA. Trimming removed 4 bases at V and 0 bases at J, with 10 bases between. This chain's CDR3 is CSVVVGSSYNEQFF. CDR3 coding DNA: TGCAGCGTTGTTGTCGGAAGCTCCTACAATGAGCAGTTCTTC.

The chain combines TRBV30 with TRBJ1-1; D gene ambiguous. Looked up from germline, CDR1 is GTSNPN and CDR2 is SVGIG (reference sequence). The CDR3 is 14 residues long. Deletions cut 2 bases from V and 2 bases from J, with 12 bases between. As DNA, the CDR3 is TGTGCCTGGAGTCGGTCCCAAACAAACACTGAAGCTTTCTTT. Residues: CAWSRSQTNTEAFF.

V gene TRBV11-3 combines with J gene TRBJ2-2; the D gene is possibly TRBD1 (5 bases). Trimming removed 3 bases at V and 0 bases at J, with 8 bases between. Germline V gene lookup returns CDR1 SGHNT and CDR2 YENEEA. The CDR3 length is 15 residues. The CDR3 coding sequence is TGTGCCAGCAGCTTCGGACACCCGAACACCGGGGAGCTGTTTTTT. As protein: CASSFGHPNTGELFF.

This rearrangement joins TRBV7-8 to TRBJ2-3; D remains ambiguous. Per the germline V gene, CDR1 is SGHVS and CDR2 is FQNEAQ. Trimming stripped 3 bases from V and 9 bases from J, with 7 bases between. The CDR3 extends over 11 amino acids. CDR3 in DNA: TGTGCCAGCAGCTTCGTACGGACGCAGTATTTT. Its protein product is CASSFVRTQYF.

In this sample, this clone turned up a few times. The chain couples TRBV10-3 to TRBJ2-3; D remains unclear. Trimming left V 3 bases short and J 4 bases short, with 5 bases between. In germline, CDR1 is ENHRY, CDR2 SYGVKD. This CDR3 is 12 amino acids long. CDR3 in amino acids: CAISDTSDTQYF. As DNA, the CDR3 is TGTGCCATCAGTGACACTTCAGATACGCAGTATTTT.

The V and J genes are TRBV6-1 and TRBJ1-4; 7 nucleotides match TRBD1. The germline CDR1 and CDR2 sequences are MNHNS and SASEGT. The CDR3 length is 15 residues. The trim removed 3 bases at V and 4 bases at J, leaving 5 bases unmatched. CDR3 DNA sequence: TGTGCCAGCAGTGAGGAGGGACAGCTTAATGAAAAACTGTTTTTT. Translating gives CASSEEGQLNEKLFF.

This clone was detected a few times. The V gene is TRBV29-1, the J gene TRBJ2-7; TRBD1 might be the D (6 bases). The CDR3 length is 15 residues. Trimming shortened V by 7 bases and J by 4 bases, and 23 bases separated the two germline ends. Germline values: CDR1 SQVTM, CDR2 ANQGSEA. This CDR3 is CSAKGTGINRYEQYF. As DNA, the CDR3 is TGCAGCGCCAAAGGCACAGGGATCAATAGGTACGAGCAGTACTTC.

The gene calls are TRBV29-1 and TRBJ2-1; 9 bases are a match to TRBD2. The CDR3 runs to 15 residues. Trimming at V came to 0 bases and at J to 6 bases, leaving 6 bases not matched to a gene. CDR1 is SQVTM and CDR2 is ANQGSEA in the germline V gene. Written as DNA, the CDR3 is TGCAGCGTTGAAGATTTAATGCGGGGGGGCAATGAGCAGTTCTTC. Its translation is CSVEDLMRGGNEQFF.